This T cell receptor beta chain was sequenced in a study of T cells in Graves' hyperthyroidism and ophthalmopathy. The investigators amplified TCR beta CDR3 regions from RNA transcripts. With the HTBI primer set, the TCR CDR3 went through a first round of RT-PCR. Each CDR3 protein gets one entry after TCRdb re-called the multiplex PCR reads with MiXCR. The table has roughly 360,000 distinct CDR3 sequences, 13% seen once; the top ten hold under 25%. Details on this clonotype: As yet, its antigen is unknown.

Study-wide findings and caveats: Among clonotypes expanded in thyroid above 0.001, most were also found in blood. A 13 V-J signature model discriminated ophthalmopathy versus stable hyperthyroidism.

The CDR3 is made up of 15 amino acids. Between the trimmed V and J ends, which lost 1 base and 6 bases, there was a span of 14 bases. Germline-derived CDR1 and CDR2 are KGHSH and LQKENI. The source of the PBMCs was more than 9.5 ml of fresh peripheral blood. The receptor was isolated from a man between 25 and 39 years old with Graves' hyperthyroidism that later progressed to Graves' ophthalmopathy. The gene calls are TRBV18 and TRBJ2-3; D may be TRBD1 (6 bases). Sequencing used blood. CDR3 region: CASSPRQAPRDTQYF. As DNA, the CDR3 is TGTGCCAGCTCACCACGACAGGCCCCCCGGGATACGCAGTATTTT.